These 5 T cell receptor beta chains originate from one sample sequenced in a study of T cell clonality in common variable immunodeficiency. Study-level results: In common variable immunodeficiency, TCR beta chains reportedly carried fewer deletions and N-nucleotide insertions.

Data came from immunoSEQ multiplex PCR; TCRdb stores just in-frame clones and leaves some out. The record shows under 40,000 clones for this sample, with no singletons present. Their recognized antigens are unknown. Material for sequencing was peripheral blood mononuclear cells. These receptors all stem from a human donor with common variable immunodeficiency.

This clone was seen a handful of times. The observed sequence ends 3 residues before the CDR3 terminus, with the missing tail filled in from the germline J gene. The V call is TRBV7-7, the J call TRBJ2-2; D is uncertain. The CDR3 length is 14 residues. Trimming removed 2 bases at V and 1 base at J, with 5 bases between. Germline-derived CDR1 and CDR2 are SSHAT and FNYEAQ (reference sequence). The sequenced CDR3 bases are TGTGCCAGCAGCTTATCCCAGAACACCGGGGAG. Protein sequence: CASSLSQNTGE. The entire CDR3 protein reads CASSLSQNTGELFF.

CDR3 bases read: TGCGCCAGCAGCTTGGCGAACAGACACAATGAG. As protein: CASSLANRHNE. The whole CDR3 protein is CASSLANRHNEQFF. The J gene is TRBJ2-1, the V gene TRBV5-1; D not certain. The CDR3 is cut off 3 residues early in the read; its end comes from the germline J gene. Trimming removed 0 bases at V and 5 bases at J, with 9 bases between. This CDR3 comprises 14 residues. Looked up from germline, CDR1 is SGHRS and CDR2 is YFSETQ. Full variable domain (missing parts from reference TRBV5-1 and TRBJ2-1): KAGVTQTPRYLIKTRGQQVTLSCSPISGHRSVSWYQQTPGQGLQFLFEYFSETQRNKGNFPGRFSGRQFSNSRSEMNVSTLELGDSALYLCASSLANRHNEQFFGPGTRLTVL.

This clone was recorded many times. The read comes to an end 3 residues before the CDR3 does, leaving the germline J gene to fill in the end. The genes are TRBV29-1 and TRBJ1-1; D unresolved. The V end lost 7 bases, the J end lost 2 bases, and 8 bases lay between the germline ends. This CDR3 spans 11 amino acids. CDR1 is SQVTM and CDR2 is ANQGSEA in the germline V gene. CDR3 sequence: CSGRINTEAFF. CDR3 bases read: TGCAGCGGTAGAATTAACACTGAA.

This clone was detected many times. The CDR3 end falls 3 residues outside the read, so it is completed with the germline J gene. This chain links TRBV19 with TRBJ1-5, with 9 bases lining up with TRBD1. The CDR3 totals 16 residues. Germline V gene data show CDR1 as LNHDA and CDR2 as SQIVND (reference sequence). The V segment lost 1 base and the J segment 9 bases; nucleotides outside the gene matches: 10. CDR3 DNA, as far as it was read: TGTGCCAGTAGTATAGGATCCGGGACAGGGTGGAGGCCC. Encoded protein: CASSIGSGTGWRP. The CDR3 as a whole reads CASSIGSGTGWRPQHF.

There are a few counts of this clone. The read falls 3 residues short of the CDR3 end, and the missing part is taken from the germline J gene. The V call is TRBV19, the J call TRBJ1-2; 9 bases are shared with TRBD1. This CDR3 comprises 19 residues. After removal of 5 bases from V and 1 base from J, the junction contained 17 bases not matched to a gene. Germline CDR1 and CDR2: LNHDA and SQIVND (reference sequence). The covered CDR3 bases are TGTGCCAGTAGTGTCCCTCTGCTCGCCGGGACAGGGATTAACTATGGC. Translated, it gives CASSVPLLAGTGINYG. The whole CDR3 protein is CASSVPLLAGTGINYGYTF.